The sequence of this TCR beta chain was determined in a study of blood T cell repertoires in COVID-19 (dated by TCRdb to 2020 to 2021). Turning to the overall study: Collaborator samples came from the United States, Italy and Spain and covered acute and convalescent phases of COVID-19. Samples were obtained from the ongoing ImmuneRACE study (first 160 participants) and from 1,254 subjects provided by 6 global collaborators. Subjects who had been exposed to COVID-19, were actively infected with it, or had recovered from it provided the deeply sampled blood TCRbeta repertoires that made up the dataset. The material from the prospective study consisted of cDNA or gDNA derived from T cells, B-cell-depleted T cells, or PBMCs. Where available, HLA class I and class II types were taken from metadata supplied by the sample provider and were not determined by assay-based typing. A de-identified subject ID, COVID-19 status, age in years and sex were almost always included in the sample metadata. The repertoires were released in a freely available public database intended as a resource for research on the immune response to SARS-CoV-2.

The immunoSEQ Assay, a bias-controlled multiplex PCR, was used to amplify TCRbeta CDR3 regions from genomic DNA. The original pipeline was this. Nucleated cell counts per sample were estimated from amplification of reference gene primers within the assay. To quantify the absolute abundance of each unique TCRbeta CDR3 rearrangement, sequence reads were collapsed and filtered. For each sample, productive Simpson clonality was calculated as the square root of Simpson's diversity index over productive rearrangements. What TCRdb holds here is the immuneACCESS table cut down to in-frame rearrangements. Part of the clones is not present; checked against another copy, under half of the missing clones reflect an unresolved V gene, and the others are unexplained. V, J and clone size are taken as reported in that table, and D and trimming were inferred from the DNA itself. This sample gives over 200,000 clones in total; roughly 89% of them show up just once. Jointly, the top ten make up 5.5% to 8% of the sample.

The CDR3 holds 14 amino acids from the cysteine to the phenylalanine. The sequence is cut down to CDR3 DNA, 42 bases in frame from base 1. Sequences SGHKS (CDR1) and YYEKEE (CDR2) are obtained from the germline V gene (reference sequence). V has 2 bases trimmed and J has 3 bases trimmed; junction bases matching no gene number 2. Study-wide findings and limitations: Clinical and demographic metadata were provided uncurated, with the amount varying by source and participant.

On this clone itself: Its antigen is not yet known. Base quality data are lacking; no much larger clone is found one base away.

A second Seattle source provided samples from volunteer blood donors who had recovered from COVID-19. Each collaborating institution followed its own protocols to collect whole blood in K2EDTA tubes. For TCRbeta analysis, collaborators shipped samples in one of three forms: frozen whole blood, isolated PBMCs, or DNA extracted from either of those sample types. The clonotype comes from a man aged 60-69 years who had recovered from COVID-19. The chain uses TRBV5-5 and TRBJ1-1, and TRBD1 matches 9 of the central bases. The material sequenced was peripheral blood. In nucleotide form, the sequence is TGTGCCAGCAGCTTTGGGGACAGGGACACTGAAGCTTTCTTT. This sequence encodes CASSFGDRDTEAFF.